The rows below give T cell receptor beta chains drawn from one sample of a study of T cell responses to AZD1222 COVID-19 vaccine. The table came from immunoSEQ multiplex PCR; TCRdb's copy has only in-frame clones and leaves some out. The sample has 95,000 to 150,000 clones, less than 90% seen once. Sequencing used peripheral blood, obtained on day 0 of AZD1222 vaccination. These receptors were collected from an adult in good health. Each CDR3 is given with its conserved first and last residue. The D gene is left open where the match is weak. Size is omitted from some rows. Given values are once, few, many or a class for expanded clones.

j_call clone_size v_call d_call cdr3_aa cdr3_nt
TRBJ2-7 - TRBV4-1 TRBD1 CASSSDGTGGSEQYF TGCGCCAGCAGCAGCGACGGGACAGGGGGCTCCGAGCAGTACTTC
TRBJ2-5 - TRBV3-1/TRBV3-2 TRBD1 CASSPHTGVTNQETQYF TGTGCCAGCAGCCCGCATACAGGGGTCACGAACCAAGAGACCCAGTACTTC
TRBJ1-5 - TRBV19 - CASSTSSQSQPQHF TGTGCCAGTAGTACCAGTTCACAGAGTCAGCCCCAGCATTTT
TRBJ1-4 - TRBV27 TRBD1 CASKDRGANEKLFF TGTGCCAGCAAAGACAGGGGCGCTAATGAAAAACTGTTTTTT
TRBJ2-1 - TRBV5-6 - CASSLLNEQFF TGTGCCAGCAGCTTGCTGAATGAGCAGTTCTTC
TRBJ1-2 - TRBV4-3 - CASSQGLGQGNYGYTF TGCGCCAGCAGCCAAGGGCTCGGGCAGGGTAACTATGGCTACACCTTC
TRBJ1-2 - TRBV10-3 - CAISEWGTYNGYTF TGTGCCATCAGTGAGTGGGGAACATACAATGGCTACACCTTC
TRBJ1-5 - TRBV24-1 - CATSDLNRRNQPQHF TGTGCCACCAGTGATTTAAATCGGCGGAATCAGCCCCAGCATTTT
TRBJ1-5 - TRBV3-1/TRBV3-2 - CASSQDLMTQPQHF TGTGCCAGCAGCCAAGATCTCATGACTCAGCCCCAGCATTTT
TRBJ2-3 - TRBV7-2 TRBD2 CASSSSGGGDTQYF TGTGCCAGCAGCAGTAGCGGGGGCGGGGATACGCAGTATTTT
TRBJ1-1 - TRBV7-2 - CASSPDLNTEAFF TGTGCCAGCAGCCCGGACTTGAACACTGAAGCTTTCTTT
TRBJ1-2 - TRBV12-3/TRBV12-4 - CASSSQAVGYTF TGTGCCAGCAGTTCTCAGGCTGTAGGCTACACCTTC
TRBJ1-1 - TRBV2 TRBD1 CASRRQGVLQTEAFF TGTGCCAGCAGGCGACAGGGGGTTTTACAGACTGAAGCTTTCTTT
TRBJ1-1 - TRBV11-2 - CASSLDAGSTEAFF TGTGCCAGCAGCTTAGATGCAGGGAGCACTGAAGCTTTCTTT
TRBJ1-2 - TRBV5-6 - CASSLRGNYGYTF TGTGCCAGCAGCTTGCGGGGAAACTATGGCTACACCTTC
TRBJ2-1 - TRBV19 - CASSAPQGMEQFF TGTGCCAGTAGTGCGCCACAGGGTATGGAGCAGTTCTTC
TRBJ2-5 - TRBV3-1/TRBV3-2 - CASSQNLGVQETQYF TGTGCCAGCAGCCAAAATCTGGGGGTCCAAGAGACCCAGTACTTC
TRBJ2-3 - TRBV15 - CATSRRGAIGTDTQYF TGTGCCACCAGCAGACGAGGAGCGATAGGCACAGATACGCAGTATTTT
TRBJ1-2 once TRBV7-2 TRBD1 CASSAGQGRVYGYTF TGTGCCAGCAGCGCCGGACAGGGGAGGGTCTATGGCTACACCTTC
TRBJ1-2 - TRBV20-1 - CSAGDRNYGYTF TGCAGTGCTGGTGACAGGAACTATGGCTACACCTTC